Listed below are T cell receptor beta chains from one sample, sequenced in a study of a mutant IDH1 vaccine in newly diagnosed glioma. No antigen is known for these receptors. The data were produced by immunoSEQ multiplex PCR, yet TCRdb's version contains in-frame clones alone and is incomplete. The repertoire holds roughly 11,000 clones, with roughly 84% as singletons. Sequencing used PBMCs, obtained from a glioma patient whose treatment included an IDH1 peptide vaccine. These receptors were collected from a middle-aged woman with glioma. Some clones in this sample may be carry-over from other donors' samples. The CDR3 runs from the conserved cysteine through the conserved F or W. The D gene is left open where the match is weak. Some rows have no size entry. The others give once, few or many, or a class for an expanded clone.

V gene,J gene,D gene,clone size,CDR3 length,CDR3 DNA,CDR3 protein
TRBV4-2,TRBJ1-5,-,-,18,TGTGCCAGCAGCCAAGATCCAGTTTTGCCCCCTAAGGATCAGCCCCAGCATTTT,CASSQDPVLPPKDQPQHF
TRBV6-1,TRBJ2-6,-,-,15,TGTGCCAGCAGAAAAGGGGGTTCAGGGGCCAACGTCCTGACTTTC,CASRKGGSGANVLTF
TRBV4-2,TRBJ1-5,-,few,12,TGTGCCAGCAGCCAGGGGAATCAGCCCCAGCATTTT,CASSQGNQPQHF
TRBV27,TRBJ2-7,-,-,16,TGTGCCAGCAGTTTGATCATGGTGACAGGCCCACACGAGCAGTACTTC,CASSLIMVTGPHEQYF
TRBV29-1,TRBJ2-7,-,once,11,TGCAGCGTTTCCTTTTCCCGCGAGCAGTACTTC,CSVSFSREQYF
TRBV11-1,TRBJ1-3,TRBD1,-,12,TGTGCCACCCGGGACAGCCGAAACACCATATATTTT,CATRDSRNTIYF
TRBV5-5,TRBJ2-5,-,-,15,TGTGCCAGCAGCCTTCCCCTTACAGGGTCGGAGACCCAGTACTTC,CASSLPLTGSETQYF
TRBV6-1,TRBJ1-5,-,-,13,TGTGCCAGTGGCTGGACAGATAATCAGCCCCAGCATTTT,CASGWTDNQPQHF
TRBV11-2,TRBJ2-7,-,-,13,TGTGCCAGCAGCTTAATCCAGGTCTACGAGCAGTACTTC,CASSLIQVYEQYF
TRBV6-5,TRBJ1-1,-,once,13,TGTGCCAGCAAAAGGGATAAAGTCGCTGAAGCTTTCTTT,CASKRDKVAEAFF
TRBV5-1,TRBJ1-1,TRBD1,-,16,TGCGCCAGCAGCTTGAGCCCGACAGGGGGGAACACTGAAGCTTTCTTT,CASSLSPTGGNTEAFF
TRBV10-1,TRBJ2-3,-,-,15,TGCGCCAGCCGACCCGAACGAGCGGGCACAGATACGCAGTATTTT,CASRPERAGTDTQYF
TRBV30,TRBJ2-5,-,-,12,TGTGCCTGGTTGGGGTTTCAAGAGACCCAGTACTTC,CAWLGFQETQYF
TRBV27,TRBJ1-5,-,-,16,TGTGCCAGCAGTTTTGGGTCAGGAGTCTTTAGGCAGCCCCAGCATTTT,CASSFGSGVFRQPQHF
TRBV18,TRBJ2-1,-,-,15,TGTGCCAGCTCGCGGATAGCGGCTTCCTACAATGAGCAGTTCTTC,CASSRIAASYNEQFF
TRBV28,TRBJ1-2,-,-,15,TGTGCCAGCAGTTTGGGGCAGAGAATTAACTATGGCTACACCTTC,CASSLGQRINYGYTF
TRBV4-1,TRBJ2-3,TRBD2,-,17,TGCGCCAGCAGCCTTCAGGGGGGACTAGCGGAAACAGATACGCAGTATTTT,CASSLQGGLAETDTQYF
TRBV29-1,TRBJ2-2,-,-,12,TGCGGCGTTGGGGGTAGCACCGGGGAGCTGTTTTTT,CGVGGSTGELFF
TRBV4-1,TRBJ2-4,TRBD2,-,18,TGCGCCAGCAGCCAGGGTCAACAGGCAGGGCGGGAGAAAAACATTCAGTACTTC,CASSQGQQAGREKNIQYF
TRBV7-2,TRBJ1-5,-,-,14,TGTGCCAGCAGCCCGGGCCAGGGTAGTAAGCCCCAGCATTTT,CASSPGQGSKPQHF
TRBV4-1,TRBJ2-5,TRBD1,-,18,TGCGCCAGCAGCCGGTCACAGGGGGTTCAGCCGTACCAAGAGACCCAGTACTTC,CASSRSQGVQPYQETQYF
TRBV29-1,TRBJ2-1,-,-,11,TGCAGCGTGGACCTTTACAATGAGCAGTTCTTC,CSVDLYNEQFF
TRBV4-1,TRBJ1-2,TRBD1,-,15,TGCGCCAGCAGCCAAGGACAGGGGGTAAACTATGGCTACACCTTC,CASSQGQGVNYGYTF
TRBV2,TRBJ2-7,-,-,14,TGTGCCAGCACCTCTCGGGGGCTGAACTACGAGCAGTACTTC,CASTSRGLNYEQYF
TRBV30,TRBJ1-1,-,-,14,TGTGCCATTGACAACGCTCGGGGGCGCAATGAAGCTTTCTTT,CAIDNARGRNEAFF
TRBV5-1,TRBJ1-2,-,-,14,TGCGCCAGCAGCCAACAGGATGCTAACTATGGCTACACCTTC,CASSQQDANYGYTF
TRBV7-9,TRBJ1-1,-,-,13,TGTGCCAGCAGCTTAGGAGTTGACACTGAAGCTTTCTTT,CASSLGVDTEAFF
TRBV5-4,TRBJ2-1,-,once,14,TGTGCCAGCTTCGACGGGAGCTCCTACAATGAGCAGTTCTTC,CASFDGSSYNEQFF
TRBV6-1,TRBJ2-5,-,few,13,TGTGCCAGCAGTGAATGGTTCGAAGAGACCCAGTACTTC,CASSEWFEETQYF
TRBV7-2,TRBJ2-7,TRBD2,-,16,TGTGCCAGCAGCTTAGACCCCGGACTAGCCTCCTACGAGCAGTACTTC,CASSLDPGLASYEQYF
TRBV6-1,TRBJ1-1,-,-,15,TGTGCCAGCAGTGCGAACAGTCCCCGGGACACTGAAGCTTTCTTT,CASSANSPRDTEAFF
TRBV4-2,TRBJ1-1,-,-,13,TGTGCCAGCAGCCAAGAGGAGAACACTGAAGCTTTCTTT,CASSQEENTEAFF
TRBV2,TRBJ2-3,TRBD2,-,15,TGTGCCAGCGGACTAGCGGGGGGGCTCGCAGATACGCAGTATTTT,CASGLAGGLADTQYF
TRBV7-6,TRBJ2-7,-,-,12,TGTGCCAGCAGCCCACAGGGCCACGAGCAGTACTTC,CASSPQGHEQYF
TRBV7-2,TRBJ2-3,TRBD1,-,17,TGTGCCAGCAGCCCCCGAGCCGGGACAGGGGGCGTCGATACGCAGTATTTT,CASSPRAGTGGVDTQYF
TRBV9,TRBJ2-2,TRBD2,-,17,TGTGCCAGCAGCGTATCCCCAGCGGGAGAGTCCACCGGGGAGCTGTTTTTT,CASSVSPAGESTGELFF
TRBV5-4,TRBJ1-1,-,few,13,TGTGCCAGCAGCCGCGGATTGAACACTGAAGCTTTCTTT,CASSRGLNTEAFF
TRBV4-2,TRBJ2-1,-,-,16,TGTGCCAGCAGCCTCGAGGGGGATCCCTCCTACAATGAGCAGTTCTTC,CASSLEGDPSYNEQFF
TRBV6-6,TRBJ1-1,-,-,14,TGTGCCAGCAGTTACTCCCAGGGTCTCACTGAAGCTTTCTTT,CASSYSQGLTEAFF
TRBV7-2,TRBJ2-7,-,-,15,TGTGCCAGCAGCCTAGATTCCGGGCGCCTCTACGAGCAGTACTTC,CASSLDSGRLYEQYF
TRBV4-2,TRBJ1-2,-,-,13,TGTGCCAGCAGTCAGCCCCCAGCAGGGGGCTACACCTTC,CASSQPPAGGYTF
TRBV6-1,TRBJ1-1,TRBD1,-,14,TGTGCCAGCAGTAGAGGGGGCGGGTACACTGAAGCTTTCTTT,CASSRGGGYTEAFF
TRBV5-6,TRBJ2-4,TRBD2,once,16,TGTGCCAGCAGCTTACCCGGGGGGGCCTCGGAAAACATTCAGTACTTC,CASSLPGGASENIQYF
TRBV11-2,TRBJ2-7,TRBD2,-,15,TGTGCCAGCAGCTTAGCGAGCGGGAGAGTGTACGAGCAGTACTTC,CASSLASGRVYEQYF
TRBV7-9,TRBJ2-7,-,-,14,TGTGCCAGCAGCCCTCAGGGTTCTCTCTACGAGCAGTACTTC,CASSPQGSLYEQYF
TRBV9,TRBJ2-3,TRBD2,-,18,TGTGCCAGCAGCCCTGAGGATAGCGGGGGGCTCAGCACAGATACGCAGTATTTT,CASSPEDSGGLSTDTQYF
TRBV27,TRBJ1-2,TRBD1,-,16,TGTGCCAGCAGCGACCCGGGACAGGGGTATCGTGATGGCTACACCTTC,CASSDPGQGYRDGYTF